The 26 T cell receptor beta chains presented below share a single source sample, sequenced in a study of T cells in Graves' hyperthyroidism and ophthalmopathy. The investigators amplified TCR beta CDR3 regions from RNA transcripts. HTBI primers were the set used in a first-round RT-PCR of the TCR CDR3. Via MiXCR, TCRdb re-called the multiplex PCR reads, giving one row per CDR3 protein. The repertoire holds some 250,000 distinct CDR3 sequences, with approximately 15% as singletons. Sequenced input: blood. The receptor set was obtained from a woman aged 40 to 50 with Graves' hyperthyroidism that later progressed to Graves' ophthalmopathy.

The rearrangement links TRBV4-1 to TRBJ1-4, with 10 bases that match TRBD1. The CDR3 has 15 amino acids. Germline V gene lookup returns CDR1 MGHRA and CDR2 YSYEKL. Trimming removed 4 bases from V and 7 bases from J; junction bases left unmatched: 6. The CDR3 DNA follows: TGCGCCAGCAGCCGACCAGGACAGGGGGTTGAAAAACTGTTTTTT. Encoded protein: CASSRPGQGVEKLFF.

This clonotype has a count of ten or more. The chain joins TRBV25-1 to TRBJ2-2, with 11 bases lining up with TRBD2. This CDR3 comprises 15 residues. V dropped 7 bases and J dropped 0; count of bases not matched to a gene: 1. Germline CDR1 MGHDK, CDR2 SYGVNS. The CDR3 sequence is CASTGLAANTGELFF. The DNA for the CDR3 is TGTGCCAGCACGGGACTAGCGGCGAACACCGGGGAGCTGTTTTTT.

The V call is TRBV28, the J call TRBJ2-1; 11 bases fit TRBD2. Trimming took 6 bases from V and 5 from J; bases not matched to a gene: 9. This CDR3 region has 16 residues. The germline V gene encodes CDR1 MDHEN and CDR2 SYDVKM. CDR3 region: CASSQAASGRNNEQFF. The CDR3 DNA reads TGTGCCAGCAGCCAAGCCGCTAGCGGGAGGAACAATGAGCAGTTCTTC.

Many counts were recorded for this clonotype. V is TRBV7-8 and J is TRBJ2-1; 7 bases agree with TRBD1. The CDR3 covers 19 residues. The junction had 15 bases not matched to a gene; V was cut back by 1 base and J by 3 bases. The germline V gene encodes CDR1 SGHVS and CDR2 FQNEAQ. CDR3 DNA: TGTGCCAGCAGCTTAGTTTGGGCTAAGGGGGCCGGGTACTACAATGAGCAGTTCTTC. Its translation: CASSLVWAKGAGYYNEQFF.

The chain is built from TRBV9 and TRBJ2-4; D ambiguous. V was trimmed by 3 bases and J by 7 bases, leaving 14 bases between them. CDR1 is SGDLS, CDR2 YYNGEE, per germline. The CDR3 loop spans 14 amino acids. CDR3 protein: CASSGTPKGNIQYF. CDR3 nucleotides: TGTGCCAGCAGCGGAACTCCGAAAGGGAACATTCAGTACTTC.

The chain has TRBV7-9 and TRBJ2-6; D is uncertain. Trimming pared 0 bases from V and 0 bases from J, leaving 12 bases between. Germline V gives CDR1 SEHNR, CDR2 FQNEAQ (reference sequence). This CDR3 has 18 amino acids. In DNA, the CDR3 is TGTGCCAGCAGCTTAGCGGCCGTAAAGAGCTCTGGGGCCAACGTCCTGACTTTC. Protein sequence: CASSLAAVKSSGANVLTF.

In its sample, this clonotype was seen many times. The chain recombines TRBV27 with TRBJ1-2; 8 bases match TRBD1. V shed 4 bases, J shed 3 bases, and the junction held 10 bases outside the gene matches. The CDR3 has 16 amino acids. In germline, CDR1 is MNHEY, CDR2 SMNVEV (reference sequence). The DNA for the CDR3 is TGTGCCAGCAGTTCCCTAACCCCGACAGGGGACTATGGCTACACCTTC. It is translated as CASSSLTPTGDYGYTF.

This clonotype showed up many times. V is TRBV27 and J is TRBJ2-7, with D perhaps matching TRBD1 (5 bases). This CDR3 spans 14 amino acids. V lost 3 bases and J 4 bases, leaving 13 bases between the germline ends. Germline lookup yields CDR1 MNHEY and CDR2 SMNVEV (reference sequence). The CDR3, as DNA: TGTGCCAGCAGTTTGACTGGGGCGGTTTACGAGCAGTACTTC. Protein: CASSLTGAVYEQYF.

This clonotype was counted only a few times. The V call is TRBV19, the J call TRBJ2-7, with a possible D match to TRBD1 (5 bases). The germline V gene has CDR1 LNHDA and CDR2 SQIVND (reference sequence). The V gene lost 3 bases and the J gene lost 7 bases, with 13 bases spanning the gap. This CDR3 contains 13 residues. The CDR3 spells CASSIGRAGEQYF. DNA for the CDR3: TGTGCCAGTAGTATCGGCAGGGCAGGTGAGCAGTACTTC.

This clonotype was found a few times. The chain has TRBV27 and TRBJ2-5; D is unclear. Germline-derived CDR1 and CDR2 are MNHEY and SMNVEV (reference sequence). The CDR3 has 15 residues. Trimming left V 2 bases short and J 0 bases short, with 10 bases between. CDR3 nucleotide sequence: TGTGCCAGCAGTTTAAGGTTTCAAAACCAAGAGACCCAGTACTTC. Residues: CASSLRFQNQETQYF.

This clonotype was counted at least ten times. The chain uses TRBV2 and TRBJ1-5, with D uncertain. V lost 7 bases and J 2 bases, leaving 12 bases between the germline ends. The CDR3 runs to 14 residues. CDR1 SNHLY and CDR2 FYNNEI come from the germline V gene. CDR3 sequence: CASNIVQGNQPQHF. CDR3 nucleotide sequence: TGTGCCAGCAACATAGTGCAGGGCAATCAGCCCCAGCATTTT.

In this sample, this clonotype turned up many times. The CDR3 loop reads CASSPDQRYYEQYF. CDR3 DNA sequence: TGCGCCAGCAGCCCCGATCAACGATACTACGAGCAGTACTTC. The genes are TRBV5-1 and TRBJ2-7; D remains unclear. CDR1 is SGHRS and CDR2 is YFSETQ in the germline V gene. The germline V and J ends were trimmed by 4 bases and 3 bases, with 14 bases remaining between them. The CDR3 length is 14 residues. Full variable domain (rest looked up from reference TRBV5-1 and TRBJ2-7): KAGVTQTPRYLIKTRGQQVTLSCSPISGHRSVSWYQQTPGQGLQFLFEYFSETQRNKGNFPGRFSGRQFSNSRSEMNVSTLELGDSALYLCASSPDQRYYEQYFGPGTRLTVT.

This clonotype has ten or more counts. The chain couples TRBV10-3 to TRBJ2-7; perhaps TRBD1 as D (5 bases). The CDR3 contains 16 residues. Trimming took off 4 bases at V and 4 bases at J, with 20 bases between the two ends. Germline V gene lookup returns CDR1 ENHRY and CDR2 SYGVKD. The CDR3 loop is CAISGSQADPFYEQYF. In DNA, the CDR3 is TGTGCCATCAGTGGGTCACAGGCCGACCCCTTTTACGAGCAGTACTTC.

About this clonotype itself: It may be a read error: a sequence one base away is much more abundant. This chain uses TRBV12-3 or TRBV12-4 with TRBJ2-1, with TRBD2 as a possible D gene (6 bases). The CDR3 has 14 residues. The CDR3 sequence: CTSSLERVYNEQFF. CDR3 in DNA: TGTACCAGCAGTTTAGAGCGGGTTTACAATGAGCAGTTCTTC.

This clonotype was picked up many times. This chain joins TRBV11-2 and TRBJ2-7; D ambiguous. The CDR3 sequence is 14 residues long. V dropped 5 bases and J dropped 1 base, with 12 bases sitting between them. Germline V gene sequence: CDR1 SGHAT, CDR2 FQNNGV. The CDR3 loop is CASSPWKSSYEQYF. The CDR3, as DNA: TGTGCCAGCAGCCCTTGGAAGAGTTCCTACGAGCAGTACTTC.

This clonotype showed up many times. This sequence joins TRBV28 and TRBJ1-2; D is unresolved. Germline assignment: CDR1 MDHEN and CDR2 SYDVKM. The CDR3 runs 13 residues. V was trimmed by 6 bases and J by 1 base, leaving 9 bases between them. The DNA of the CDR3 is TGTGCCAGCAGCTGGATTAGTAACTATGGCTACACCTTC. Its protein product is CASSWISNYGYTF.

Details on this clonotype: It may be a read error: a sequence one base away is much more abundant. This chain joins TRBV20-1 and TRBJ2-7, with D possibly matching TRBD2 (5 bases). Germline V CDR1 and CDR2: DFQATT, SNEGSKA (reference sequence). V lost 3 bases to trimming and J lost 3 bases, with 15 bases between them. The CDR3 contains 14 residues. As DNA, the CDR3 is TGCAGTGCTAGGGGGAGTAGACCAATCTACGAGCAGTACTTC. This sequence encodes CSARGSRPIYEQYF.

This clonotype was picked up many times. The chain has TRBV28 and TRBJ2-7, with 9 bases aligning to TRBD1. CDR3 length: 14 amino acids. V trimming: 1 base; J trimming: 5 bases; junction bases outside the gene matches: 3. The germline V gene encodes CDR1 MDHEN and CDR2 SYDVKM. The chain's CDR3 is CASSLYRGRDEQYF. The CDR3 region has the DNA TGTGCCAGCAGTTTATACAGGGGGCGCGACGAGCAGTACTTC.

This clonotype was observed at least ten times. The J gene is TRBJ2-1, the V gene TRBV2; maybe TRBD2 (5 bases). The ends were cut back, 6 bases at V and 3 bases at J, with 15 bases in the middle. Germline V gene sequence: CDR1 SNHLY, CDR2 FYNNEI. This CDR3 has 15 amino acids. The CDR3 region has the DNA TGTGCCAGCAGCAGAGGGAGAAGACTCTACAATGAGCAGTTCTTC. Translated, it gives CASSRGRRLYNEQFF.

This clonotype was counted ten times or more. The CDR3 nucleotides read TGTGCCACCAGTGACCCTCGAGGGTTAGGTGAGCAGTTCTTC. Residues: CATSDPRGLGEQFF. The chain is built from TRBV24-1 and TRBJ2-1, with a tentative D call TRBD2 (5 bases). The CDR3 sequence is 14 residues long. The germline V gene encodes CDR1 KGHDR and CDR2 SFDVKD. The germline V and J ends were trimmed by 4 bases and 9 bases, with 15 bases remaining between them.

This clonotype came up many times. This chain connects TRBV28 to TRBJ2-6; D ambiguous. Looked up from germline, CDR1 is MDHEN and CDR2 is SYDVKM. The CDR3 contains 16 residues. Trimming stripped 5 bases from V and 0 bases from J, with 11 bases between. DNA for the CDR3: TGTGCCAGCAGTCACCGACACGTCTCTGGGGCCAACGTCCTGACTTTC. It yields the protein CASSHRHVSGANVLTF. The full variable domain, its missing parts supplied by reference TRBV28 and TRBJ2-6, is DVKVTQSSRYLVKRTGEKVFLECVQDMDHENMFWYRQDPGLGLRLIYFSYDVKMKEKGDIPEGYSVSREKKERFSLILESASTNQTSMYLCASSHRHVSGANVLTFGAGSRLTVL.

In this sample, this clonotype turned up many times. This chain connects TRBV29-1 to TRBJ1-1; 10 bases are a match to TRBD1. The germline V gene encodes CDR1 SQVTM and CDR2 ANQGSEA. CDR3 length: 13 residues. V shed 4 bases, J shed 5 bases, and the junction held 4 bases outside the gene matches. CDR3 DNA: TGCAGCGTTGGTCGACAGGGGGCAACTGAAGCTTTCTTT. As protein: CSVGRQGATEAFF.

This clonotype was seen ten or more times. This chain uses TRBV10-3 with TRBJ1-2; D gene ambiguous. Germline-derived CDR1 and CDR2 are ENHRY and SYGVKD. The CDR3 length is 13 residues. With 7 bases removed from V and 4 bases from J, the gap between germline ends came to 13 bases. CDR3 coding DNA: TGTGCCATCAAATCAGACCGAGGCTATGGCTACACCTTC. Its translation is CAIKSDRGYGYTF.

The chain couples TRBV3-1 to TRBJ2-1; 11 positions match TRBD2. V lost 4 bases and J lost 10; bases outside the gene matches: 9. Per germline, CDR1 LGHDT and CDR2 YNNKEL (reference sequence). The CDR3 consists of 15 residues. CDR3 DNA sequence: TGTGCCAGCAGCCGTTCGACTAGCGGGACTCACGAGCAGTTCTTC. This gives the protein CASSRSTSGTHEQFF.

The V and J genes are TRBV5-1 and TRBJ2-7, with 10 bases lining up with TRBD2. V dropped 3 bases and J dropped 2; count of bases not matched to a gene: 8. The CDR3 runs to 16 residues. Germline values: CDR1 SGHRS, CDR2 YFSETQ. The CDR3 coding sequence is TGCGCCAGCAGCTCCCGCCCGGGACTAGCGACCTACGAGCAGTACTTC. It specifies CASSSRPGLATYEQYF.

Comment on this clonotype: A much larger clone is a single base away; this may be a read error. This chain uses TRBV20-1 with TRBJ2-2; 8 bases are shared with TRBD2. Germline CDR1 reads DFQATT; CDR2 reads SNEGSKA (reference sequence). V gave up 2 bases and J gave up 5 bases; unmatched junction bases: 13. The CDR3 has 17 residues. Here the CDR3 reads CSARLGEAGVGTGELFF. The CDR3 DNA sequence: TGCAGTGCTAGACTTGGGGAAGCGGGAGTGGGGACCGGGGAGCTGTTTTTT.